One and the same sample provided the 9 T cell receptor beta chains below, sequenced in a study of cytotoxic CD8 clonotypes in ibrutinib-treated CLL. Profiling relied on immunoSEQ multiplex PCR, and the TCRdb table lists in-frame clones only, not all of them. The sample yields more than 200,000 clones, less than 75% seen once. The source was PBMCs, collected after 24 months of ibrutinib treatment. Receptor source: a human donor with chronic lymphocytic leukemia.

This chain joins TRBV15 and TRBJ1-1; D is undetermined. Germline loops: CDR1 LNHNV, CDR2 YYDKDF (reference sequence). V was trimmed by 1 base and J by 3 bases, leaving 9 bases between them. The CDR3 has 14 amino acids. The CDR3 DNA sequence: TGTGCCACCAGCAGAGCCCAAACATACACTGAAGCTTTCTTT. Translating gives CATSRAQTYTEAFF. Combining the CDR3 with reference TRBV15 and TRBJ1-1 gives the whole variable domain DAMVIQNPRYQVTQFGKPVTLSCSQTLNHNVMYWYQQKSSQAPKLLFHYYDKDFNNEADTPDNFQSRRPNTSFCFLDIRSPGLGDTAMYLCATSRAQTYTEAFFGQGTRLTVV.

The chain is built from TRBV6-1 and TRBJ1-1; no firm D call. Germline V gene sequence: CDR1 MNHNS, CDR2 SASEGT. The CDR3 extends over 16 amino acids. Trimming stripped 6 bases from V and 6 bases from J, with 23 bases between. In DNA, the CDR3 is TGTGCCAGCAGGGAAACCGAAAGGAAGGTTGGCCCTGAAGCTTTCTTT. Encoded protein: CASRETERKVGPEAFF.

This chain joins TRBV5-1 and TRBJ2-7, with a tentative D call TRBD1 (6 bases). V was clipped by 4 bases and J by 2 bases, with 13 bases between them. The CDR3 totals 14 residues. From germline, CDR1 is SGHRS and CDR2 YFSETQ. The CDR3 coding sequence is TGCGCCAGCAGCCCCGGGACACCGACCTACGAGCAGTACTTC. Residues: CASSPGTPTYEQYF.

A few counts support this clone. Here the CDR3 DNA reads TGTGCCAGCAGAACCGGGACAGGGGAATACGAGCAGTACTTC. It is translated as CASRTGTGEYEQYF. V usage is TRBV27 and J usage is TRBJ2-7, with 10 nucleotides matching TRBD1. The CDR3 extends over 14 amino acids. V shed 6 bases, J shed 4 bases, and the junction held 6 bases outside the gene matches. CDR1 is MNHEY, CDR2 SMNVEV, per germline (reference sequence).

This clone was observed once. The CDR3 protein is CASSLSIGQGSNQPQHF. The CDR3 nucleotides are TGTGCCAGCAGTTTATCCATCGGGCAGGGGAGCAATCAGCCCCAGCATTTT. This rearrangement joins TRBV27 to TRBJ1-5, with D possibly TRBD1 on 6 matching bases. CDR1 MNHEY and CDR2 SMNVEV come from the germline V gene (reference sequence). Trimming stripped 0 bases from V and 1 base from J, with 13 bases between. The CDR3 sequence is 17 residues long.

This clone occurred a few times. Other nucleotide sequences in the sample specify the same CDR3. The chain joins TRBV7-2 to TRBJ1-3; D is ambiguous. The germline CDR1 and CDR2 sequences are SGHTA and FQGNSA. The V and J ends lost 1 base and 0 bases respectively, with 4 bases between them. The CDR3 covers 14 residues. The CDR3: CASSLVGSGNTIYF. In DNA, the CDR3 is TGTGCCAGCAGCTTAGTAGGCTCTGGAAACACCATATATTTT.

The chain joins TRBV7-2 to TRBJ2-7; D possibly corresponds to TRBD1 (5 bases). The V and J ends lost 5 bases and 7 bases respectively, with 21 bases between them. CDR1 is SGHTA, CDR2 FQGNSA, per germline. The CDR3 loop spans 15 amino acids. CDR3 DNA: TGTGCCAGCAGCACCACTTCCCCCCAGGGAAGGGAGCAGTACTTC. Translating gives CASSTTSPQGREQYF.

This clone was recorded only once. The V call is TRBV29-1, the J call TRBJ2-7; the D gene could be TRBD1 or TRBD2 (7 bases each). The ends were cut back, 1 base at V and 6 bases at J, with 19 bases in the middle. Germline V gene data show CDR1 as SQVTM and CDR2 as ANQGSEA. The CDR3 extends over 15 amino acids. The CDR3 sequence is CSVEVLQGGAREQYF. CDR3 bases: TGCAGCGTTGAAGTCCTTCAGGGGGGGGCCCGCGAGCAGTACTTC.

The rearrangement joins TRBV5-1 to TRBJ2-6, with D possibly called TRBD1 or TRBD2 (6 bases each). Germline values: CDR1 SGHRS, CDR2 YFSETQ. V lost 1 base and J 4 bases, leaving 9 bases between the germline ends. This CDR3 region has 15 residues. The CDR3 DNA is TGCGCCAGCAGCTTGCGGGGGCAAGGGGCCAACGTCCTGACTTTC. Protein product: CASSLRGQGANVLTF.